Listed here are 22 T cell receptor beta chains from one sample, sequenced in a study of blood T cell repertoires in COVID-19. The data were produced by immunoSEQ multiplex PCR, yet TCRdb's version contains in-frame clones alone and is incomplete. The sample carries over 200,000 clones, 88% recorded once. The sample taken for sequencing was peripheral blood. These receptors all stem from a man aged 60 to 69 who had recovered from COVID-19.

The V call is TRBV10-3, the J call TRBJ2-7; D is perhaps TRBD2 (5 bases). Trimming cost V 3 bases and J 1 base, with 10 bases left between them. The germline gives CDR1 ENHRY, CDR2 SYGVKD. CDR3 length: 14 amino acids. The chain's CDR3 is CAISDGKGSYEQYF. CDR3 coding DNA: TGTGCCATCAGTGACGGGAAGGGTTCCTACGAGCAGTACTTC.

In this sample, this clone turned up a few times. The genes are TRBV7-9 and TRBJ1-6, with D possibly TRBD1 on 6 matching bases. The length of the CDR3 is 16 residues. V was clipped by 6 bases and J by 7 bases, with 19 bases between them. The germline gives CDR1 SEHNR, CDR2 FQNEAQ (reference sequence). The DNA for the CDR3 is TGTGCCAGCAGTTTTTCCGGACAGCTTGGGAATTCACCCCTCCACTTT. Amino acid sequence: CASSFSGQLGNSPLHF.

The chain carries TRBV5-6 and TRBJ2-5, with 8 bases identical to TRBD2. Germline V gene data show CDR1 as SGHDT and CDR2 as YYEEEE. With V trimmed by 2 bases and J by 7 bases, 10 bases remained unmatched. There are 15 residues in the CDR3. The CDR3 nucleotides read TGTGCCAGCAGCTTTTTGCGGGGGGTGGAGATGACCCAGTACTTC. As protein: CASSFLRGVEMTQYF.

Here the CDR3 reads CASSEVTQGNSPLHF. In DNA, the CDR3 is TGTGCCAGCAGTGAAGTGACGCAGGGTAATTCACCCCTCCACTTT. The rearrangement links TRBV6-1 to TRBJ1-6; D perhaps matches TRBD1 (5 bases). This CDR3 has 15 amino acids. Germline lookup yields CDR1 MNHNS and CDR2 SASEGT. V gave up 1 base and J gave up 6 bases, with 10 bases separating them.

This chain uses TRBV4-2 with TRBJ1-1; TRBD1 might be the D (6 bases). The CDR3 totals 15 residues. Germline CDR1 and CDR2: LGHNA and YNFKEQ. The V gene lost 0 bases and the J gene lost 8 bases, with 16 bases spanning the gap. Written as DNA, the CDR3 is TGTGCCAGCAGCCAAGATTACAGGGTTTCTTCGGAAGCTTTCTTT. Residues: CASSQDYRVSSEAFF.

The rearrangement links TRBV18 to TRBJ1-1; no reliable D call. Trimming left V 3 bases short and J 3 bases short, with 11 bases between. This CDR3 contains 14 residues. The germline V gene has CDR1 KGHSH and CDR2 LQKENI. CDR3 in DNA: TGTGCCAGCTCACCTATAGACGGAGACACTGAAGCTTTCTTT. It is translated as CASSPIDGDTEAFF.

This clone was counted between two and nine times. The chain has TRBV19 and TRBJ1-2; 7 bases agree with TRBD1. Germline CDR1 is LNHDA and CDR2 is SQIVND (reference sequence). V dropped 9 bases and J dropped 3; count of bases not matched to a gene: 10. The CDR3 sequence is 14 residues long. The CDR3 DNA reads TGTGCCAGCAACCAGGGGGGAATCGACTATGGCTACACCTTC. It codes for CASNQGGIDYGYTF.

This chain connects TRBV12-3 or TRBV12-4 to TRBJ2-3, with D uncertain. The CDR3 covers 10 residues. V dropped 8 bases and J dropped 7 bases, with 7 bases sitting between them. CDR3 in DNA: TGTGCCAGCGCAGCGAATACGCAGTATTTT. This translates into CASAANTQYF.

The CDR3 sequence: CASTLGAWDKLSYEQYF. The DNA for the CDR3 is TGTGCCAGCACCTTGGGGGCCTGGGACAAACTCTCCTACGAGCAGTACTTC. This chain connects TRBV11-2 to TRBJ2-7; tentative D call: TRBD1 (6 bases). Germline assignment: CDR1 SGHAT and CDR2 FQNNGV. The CDR3 runs 17 residues. The V end lost 7 bases, the J end lost 0 bases, and 22 bases lay between the germline ends.

The V and J genes are TRBV5-1 and TRBJ2-5; the match to TRBD1 covers 8 bases. J lost 5 bases, V lost 4 bases, and 16 bases had no gene match. The CDR3 is 17 amino acids. Per germline, CDR1 SGHRS and CDR2 YFSETQ. This CDR3 reads CASSGPWTGPSRETQYF. In DNA form, the CDR3 reads TGCGCCAGCAGCGGTCCCTGGACAGGGCCTTCGAGGGAGACCCAGTACTTC.

The chain couples TRBV16 to TRBJ2-3; D possibly corresponds to TRBD1 (6 bases). The CDR3 sequence is 15 residues long. The germline V gene has CDR1 KGHSY and CDR2 FQNENV. V was cut by 4 bases and J by 0 bases, with 11 bases left in between. CDR3 nucleotide sequence: TGTGCCAGCAGCCCACAGGGAAGGAGCACAGATACGCAGTATTTT. It translates to CASSPQGRSTDTQYF. Supplemented by reference TRBV16 and TRBJ2-3, the full variable domain reads GEEVAQTPKHLVRGEGQKAKLYCAPIKGHSYVFWYQQVLKNEFKFLISFQNENVFDETGMPKERFSAKCLPNSPCSLEIQATKLEDSAVYFCASSPQGRSTDTQYFGPGTRLTVL.

The V call is TRBV10-1, the J call TRBJ1-1; 9 nucleotides match TRBD1. J lost 6 bases, V lost 10 bases, and 15 bases had no gene match. Germline CDR1 and CDR2: WNHNN and SYGVQD (reference sequence). The CDR3 length is 15 residues. The CDR3 nucleotides read TGCGCCACCCCGGGGCGGGACAGGGAGGGCCCTGAAGCTTTCTTT. This translates into CATPGRDREGPEAFF.

The rearrangement links TRBV6-5 to TRBJ2-1, with a weak D call TRBD2 (6 bases). Germline CDR1 MNHEY, CDR2 SVGAGI. The CDR3 is 14 amino acids. Trimming removed 6 bases from V and 6 bases from J, with 15 bases in between. CDR3 nucleotides: TGTGCCAGCAGACGGGACTCTGGGGGCAATGAGCAGTTCTTC. It encodes CASRRDSGGNEQFF.

The J gene is TRBJ1-4, the V gene TRBV2; D may be TRBD1 (6 bases). V was pared by 6 bases and J by 0 bases, with 26 bases between. The CDR3 is 20 amino acids. Germline CDR1 reads SNHLY; CDR2 reads FYNNEI. CDR3 region: CASRGQGLGYGKPTNEKLFF. The CDR3 DNA reads as TGTGCCAGCAGGGGGCAGGGGCTGGGGTACGGAAAGCCAACTAATGAAAAACTGTTTTTT. The whole variable domain, remainder taken from reference TRBV2 and TRBJ1-4, is EPEVTQTPSHQVTQMGQEVILRCVPISNHLYFYWYRQILGQKVEFLVSFYNNEISEKSEIFDDQFSVERPDGSNFTLKIRSTKLEDSAMYFCASRGQGLGYGKPTNEKLFFGSGTQLSVL.

This clone appeared a few times. The chain employs TRBV6-2 or TRBV6-3 and TRBJ1-5; D remains ambiguous. The CDR3 has 13 amino acids. V lost 2 bases, J lost 5 bases, and 7 bases lay in between. Germline-derived CDR1 and CDR2 are MNHEY and SVGEGT. CDR3 protein: CASSYPQDQPQHF. The CDR3 nucleotides read TGTGCCAGCAGTTACCCACAAGATCAGCCCCAGCATTTT.

The V call is TRBV2, the J call TRBJ2-7, with 8 bases identical to TRBD1. Germline trimming cut 7 bases from V and 0 bases from J; bases unmatched to any gene: 5. Germline CDR1 and CDR2: SNHLY and FYNNEI. CDR3 length: 14 residues. CDR3 sequence: CASMGDRSSYEQYF. In nucleotides, the CDR3 is TGTGCCAGCATGGGGGACAGGAGCTCCTACGAGCAGTACTTC.

The rearrangement joins TRBV7-9 to TRBJ1-2, with 8 nucleotides matching TRBD1. Germline CDR1 and CDR2: SEHNR and FQNEAQ (reference sequence). The CDR3 covers 16 residues. J was trimmed by 4 bases and V by 7 bases; bases with no gene match: 14. For the CDR3, the DNA is TGTGCCAGCAACAAAGGGCAGGGGGCCGGCGGCTATGGCTACACCTTC. Its protein is CASNKGQGAGGYGYTF.

A remark on this clone: Other DNA sequences of this sample code for an identical CDR3. This chain connects TRBV7-2 to TRBJ2-7; 7 nucleotides match TRBD2. There are 15 residues in the CDR3. V trimming: 1 base; J trimming: 0 bases; junction bases outside the gene matches: 3. CDR1 SGHTA and CDR2 FQGNSA come from the germline V gene. The CDR3: CASSLVPGGSYEQYF. The CDR3 DNA is TGTGCCAGCAGCTTAGTACCGGGGGGCTCCTACGAGCAGTACTTC.

This sequence joins TRBV5-8 and TRBJ2-3; perhaps TRBD1 as D (6 bases). Deletions cut 0 bases from V and 2 bases from J, with 13 bases between. Germline V lookup: CDR1 SGHTS, CDR2 YDEGEE. The CDR3 is 16 residues long. The CDR3 protein is CASSLGQGSFTDTQYF. In DNA, the CDR3 is TGTGCCAGCAGCTTGGGGCAGGGGAGCTTCACAGATACGCAGTATTTT.

The rearrangement uses TRBV4-2 and TRBJ1-5; D not resolved. The length of the CDR3 is 13 residues. With 2 bases removed from V and 4 bases from J, the gap between germline ends came to 6 bases. From germline, CDR1 is LGHNA and CDR2 YNFKEQ. The CDR3 reads CASSQQVNQPQHF. In nucleotides, the CDR3 is TGTGCCAGCAGCCAACAGGTAAATCAGCCCCAGCATTTT.

The CDR3 DNA reads TGTGCCAGTCACCAGAGGGAGAACAATGAGCAGTTCTTC. Its protein is CASHQRENNEQFF. The chain recombines TRBV5-8 with TRBJ2-1; a possible D gene is TRBD2 (5 bases). Germline V lookup: CDR1 SGHTS, CDR2 YDEGEE. The CDR3 contains 13 residues. V lost 8 bases, J lost 5 bases, and 14 bases lay in between.

This rearrangement joins TRBV5-1 to TRBJ1-1, with TRBD1 matching over 11 bases. Germline CDR1 and CDR2: SGHRS and YFSETQ. The CDR3 spans 20 residues. V trimming: 1 base; J trimming: 4 bases; junction bases outside the gene matches: 18. This CDR3 reads CASSLTGLLPGQGGSTEAFF. CDR3 DNA sequence: TGCGCCAGCAGCTTGACCGGATTACTCCCGGGACAGGGGGGAAGCACTGAAGCTTTCTTT.